This T cell receptor beta chain was documented in a study of cytomegalovirus exposure and HLA in healthy donors. The CDR3 loop spans 16 amino acids. The germline V gene encodes CDR1 SQVTM and CDR2 ANQGSEA. Losses at the gene ends were 6 bases for V and 3 bases for J; bases not matched to a gene: 17. The PCR ran on 60 Vbeta and 13 Jbeta primers. Libraries were prepared by immunoSEQ multiplex PCR; TCRdb keeps only in-frame clonotypes and omits some of them. The table lists 55,000 or so clones. A note on this clone: Its antigen is as yet unknown.

General observations from the study: A few chains tied to CMV proved CMV antigen-specific in vitro. TRBV6-2, TRBV6-3 and some other V segments were excluded as indistinguishable.

Input material: PBMCs. This sequence originates from a woman between 25 and 40 years old in good health and CMV-seropositive. The chain recombines TRBV29-1 with TRBJ2-7; 7 positions agree with TRBD2. Written as DNA, the CDR3 is TGCAGCGTCGCCCATGGGGGGGAAGGGGACTACTACGAGCAGTACTTC. Amino acids: CSVAHGGEGDYYEQYF.